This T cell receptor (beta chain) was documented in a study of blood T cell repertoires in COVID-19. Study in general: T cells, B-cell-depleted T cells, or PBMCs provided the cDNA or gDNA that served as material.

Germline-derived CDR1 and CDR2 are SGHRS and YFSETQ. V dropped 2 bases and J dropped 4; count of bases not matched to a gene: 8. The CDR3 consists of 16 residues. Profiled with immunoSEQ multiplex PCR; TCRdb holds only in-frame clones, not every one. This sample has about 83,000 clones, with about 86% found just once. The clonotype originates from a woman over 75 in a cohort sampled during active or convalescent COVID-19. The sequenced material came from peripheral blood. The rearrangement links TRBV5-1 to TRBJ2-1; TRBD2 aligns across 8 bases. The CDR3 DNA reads TGCGCCAGCAGCTTTCTAGCGGGCCGGGAGTACAATGAGCAGTTCTTC. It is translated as CASSFLAGREYNEQFF.